The clone carrying this T cell receptor beta chain occurred many times. What it binds is not known. This sample stems from a study of T cells after yellow fever vaccination. Looking at the study overall: Preparing low-cell-number fractions relied on SMART-Seq v4 Ultra Low Input. Study-level findings and limits: Abundant contaminating clonotypes from the bulk population could appear in FACS-sorted repertoires. Post-booster reappearance was seen for most primary-vaccination clones (nearly 97% CD4, about 90% CD8).

Germline CDR1 SGHRS, CDR2 YFSETQ. V lost 1 base and J lost 2, with 21 bases in between. The length of the CDR3 is 18 residues. UMIs were added to TCR cDNA along with a universal primer site when it was made by 5'RACE template switching. TCRdb re-called the 5' RACE reads with MiXCR, one entry per CDR3 protein. The data contain roughly 180,000 distinct CDR3 sequences, approximately 6.2% of them seen just once; the ten biggest clones take up 2.9%. The specimen comprised CD4+ T cells sorted from PBMCs, sampled on the day of the first yellow fever vaccination. The sequence came from a man between 18 and 35 years old who received the YFV17D yellow fever vaccine. This rearrangement joins TRBV5-1 to TRBJ2-5; D is uncertain. CDR3 loop: CASSLSSRSDTAQETQYF. CDR3 nucleotide sequence: TGCGCCAGCAGCTTGTCGTCTAGGAGTGACACAGCGCAAGAGACCCAGTACTTC. Together with reference TRBV5-1 and TRBJ2-5, the CDR3 gives the full variable domain: KAGVTQTPRYLIKTRGQQVTLSCSPISGHRSVSWYQQTPGQGLQFLFEYFSETQRNKGNFPGRFSGRQFSNSRSEMNVSTLELGDSALYLCASSLSSRSDTAQETQYFGPGTRLLVL.